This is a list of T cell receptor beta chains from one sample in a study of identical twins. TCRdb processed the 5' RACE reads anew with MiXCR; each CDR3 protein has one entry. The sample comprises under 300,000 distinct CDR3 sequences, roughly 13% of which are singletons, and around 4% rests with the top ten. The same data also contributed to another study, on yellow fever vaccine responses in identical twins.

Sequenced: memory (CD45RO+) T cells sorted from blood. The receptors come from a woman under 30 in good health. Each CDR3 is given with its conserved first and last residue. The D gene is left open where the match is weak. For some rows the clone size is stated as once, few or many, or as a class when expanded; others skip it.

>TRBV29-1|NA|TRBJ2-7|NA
TGCAGCGCAGTGAGGGCTTCAGTAGGGGAGCAGTACTTC
CSAVRASVGEQYF
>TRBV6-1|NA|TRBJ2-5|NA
TGTGCCAGCAGTAGCCTGGGTCTACCGGGGCAGGAGACCCAGTACTTC
CASSSLGLPGQETQYF
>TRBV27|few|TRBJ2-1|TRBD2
TGTGCCAGCAGTTCGGGACGTGCGGGAGCAGTCCTTGGTGAGCAGTTCTTC
CASSSGRAGAVLGEQFF
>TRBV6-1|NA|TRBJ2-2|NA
TGTGCCAGCAGTCCCCCCGCGCAGAACACCGGGGAGCTGTTTTTT
CASSPPAQNTGELFF
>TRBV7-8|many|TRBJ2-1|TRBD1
TGTGCCAGCCGCAGGACAGGGGCCCATGGTGAGCAGTTCTTC
CASRRTGAHGEQFF
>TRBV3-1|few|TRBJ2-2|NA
TGTGCCAGCAGCCAGACGACTAGTTACACCGGGGAGCTGTTTTTT
CASSQTTSYTGELFF
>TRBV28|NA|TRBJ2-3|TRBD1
TGTGCCAGCAGTTGGGGCAGCAGGGGGGATACGCAGTATTTT
CASSWGSRGDTQYF
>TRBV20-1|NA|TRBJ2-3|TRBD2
TGCAGTGCTAGAGATCTGACTAGCGGGAGGGGAACAGATACGCAGTATTTT
CSARDLTSGRGTDTQYF
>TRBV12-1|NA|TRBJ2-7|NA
TGTGCCAGCAGCTTACCCCTAGCGGAGCAGTACTTC
CASSLPLAEQYF
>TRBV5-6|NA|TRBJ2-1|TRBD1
TGTGCCAGCAGCTTGGTGACAGGGGGCGGCTCCTACAATGAGCAGTTCTTC
CASSLVTGGGSYNEQFF
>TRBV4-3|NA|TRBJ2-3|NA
TGCGCCAGCAGCCAAGAAGGACTAAAAGGCACAGATACGCAGTATTTT
CASSQEGLKGTDTQYF
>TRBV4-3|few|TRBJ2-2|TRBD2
TGCGCCAGCAGCCACTCCGGACTAGCGGGGGCGAACACCGGGGAGCTGTTTTTT
CASSHSGLAGANTGELFF
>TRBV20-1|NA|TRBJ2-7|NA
TGCAGTGCTAGAGCGCAGAACGAGCAGTACTTC
CSARAQNEQYF
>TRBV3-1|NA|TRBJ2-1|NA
TGTGCCAGCAGCCCATCCCGGGGGAACAATGAGCAGTTCTTC
CASSPSRGNNEQFF
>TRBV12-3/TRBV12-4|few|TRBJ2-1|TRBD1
TGTGCCAGCAGTTGGGCAGGGGGCTTGGGTGAGCAGTTCTTC
CASSWAGGLGEQFF
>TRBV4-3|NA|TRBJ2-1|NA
TGCGCCAGCAGCAAAGCCCGGGACGGCTCGTACAATGAGCAGTTCTTC
CASSKARDGSYNEQFF
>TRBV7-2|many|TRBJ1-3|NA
TGTGCCAGCAGCTTAGGAGGCAGCGGTTACTCTGGAAACACCATATATTTT
CASSLGGSGYSGNTIYF
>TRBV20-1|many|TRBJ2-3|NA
TGCAGTGCCTTAACTAGCTGGGCCAAATCGAGCACAGATACGCAGTATTTT
CSALTSWAKSSTDTQYF
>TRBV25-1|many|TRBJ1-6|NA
TGTGCCAGCAGTCCCGGGACAAGGAATTCACCCCTCCACTTT
CASSPGTRNSPLHF
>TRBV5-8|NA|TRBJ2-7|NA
TGTGCCAGCAGCTTCCCGGGGAGGAGCTCCTACGAGCAGTACTTC
CASSFPGRSSYEQYF
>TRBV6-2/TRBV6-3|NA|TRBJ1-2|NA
TGTGCCAGCAGTTACCCCCCAGGCGATGGCTACACCTTC
CASSYPPGDGYTF
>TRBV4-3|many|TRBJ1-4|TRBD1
TGCGCCAGCAGCGACCCGGGACAGGGAATGAATGAAAAACTGTTTTTT
CASSDPGQGMNEKLFF
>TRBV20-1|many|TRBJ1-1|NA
TGCAGTGCTAGTGAGGGCATGAACACTGAAGCTTTCTTT
CSASEGMNTEAFF
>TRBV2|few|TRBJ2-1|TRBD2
TGTGCCAGCAGCCACATTCAGGGACTAGCGGGAACACCCTACAATGAGCAGTTCTTC
CASSHIQGLAGTPYNEQFF
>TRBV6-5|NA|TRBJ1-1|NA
TGTGCCAGCAGTTCCGGGGTGGCAGGGGACACTGAAGCTTTCTTT
CASSSGVAGDTEAFF
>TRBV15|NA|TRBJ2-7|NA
TGTGCCACCAGCAGAGATCGAATCGGATACGAGCAGTACTTC
CATSRDRIGYEQYF
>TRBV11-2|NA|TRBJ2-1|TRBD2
TGTGCCAGCAGCTTACTAGCGGGATCCACCGGTGAGCAGTTCTTC
CASSLLAGSTGEQFF
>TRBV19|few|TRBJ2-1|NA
TGTGCCAGTAACAGGGTTGGCGTATACAATGAGCAGTTCTTC
CASNRVGVYNEQFF
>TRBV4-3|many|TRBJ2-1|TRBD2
TGCGCCAGCAGCCAGGGGACTAGCGGGTCCTACAATGAGCAGTTCTTC
CASSQGTSGSYNEQFF
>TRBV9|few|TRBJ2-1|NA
TGTGCCAGCAGCGTGCGGACCGATGAGGGTGAGCAGTTCTTC
CASSVRTDEGEQFF
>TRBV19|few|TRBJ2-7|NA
TGTGCCAGTAGTACAGGGGCGGGATCCTACGAGCAGTACTTC
CASSTGAGSYEQYF
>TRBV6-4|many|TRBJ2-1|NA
TGTGCCAGCAGTGACTCTCCCCCGAGTGAGCAGTTCTTC
CASSDSPPSEQFF
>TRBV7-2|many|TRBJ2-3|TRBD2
TGTGCCAGCAGTTCCAGCGGGAGGACGGAAGATACGCAGTATTTT
CASSSSGRTEDTQYF
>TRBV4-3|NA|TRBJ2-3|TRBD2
TGCGCCAGCAGCCAAGATCTGCCTAGCGGGAGGGATAGCACAGATACGCAGTATTTT
CASSQDLPSGRDSTDTQYF
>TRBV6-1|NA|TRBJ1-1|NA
TGTGCCAGCAGTGAGAAGCGTTCTGAAGCTTTCTTT
CASSEKRSEAFF
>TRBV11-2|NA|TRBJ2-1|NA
TGTGCCAGCAGCTTAGGTCCGGGGGAGCAGTTCTTC
CASSLGPGEQFF
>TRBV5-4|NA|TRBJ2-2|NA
TGTGCCAGCCATAGTGCTAACACCGGGGAGCTGTTTTTT
CASHSANTGELFF
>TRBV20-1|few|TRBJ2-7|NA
TGCAGTGCACAGCGGGTGTTATACGAGCAGTACTTC
CSAQRVLYEQYF
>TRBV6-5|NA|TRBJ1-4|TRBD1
TGTGCCAGCAGTTCTGGGGACAGGAGGAATGAAAAACTGTTTTTT
CASSSGDRRNEKLFF
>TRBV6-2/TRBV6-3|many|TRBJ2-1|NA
TGTGCCAGCACCCCGGACGGATACAATGAGCAGTTCTTC
CASTPDGYNEQFF
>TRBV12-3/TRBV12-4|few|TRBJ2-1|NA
TGTGCCAGCAGTTTCAGATTTAGCGCCTGGGAGCAGTTCTTC
CASSFRFSAWEQFF
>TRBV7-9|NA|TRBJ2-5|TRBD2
TGTGCCAGCAGCTTAGCGGGAGGGCGAAAGGAGACCCAGTACTTC
CASSLAGGRKETQYF
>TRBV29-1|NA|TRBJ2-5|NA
TGCAGCGCCAAGACAGGCTATCAAGAGACCCAGTACTTC
CSAKTGYQETQYF
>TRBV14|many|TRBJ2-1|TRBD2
TGTGCCAGCAGCCCCGGGGGGAATGAGCAGTTCTTC
CASSPGGNEQFF
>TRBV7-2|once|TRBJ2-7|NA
TGTGCCAGCAGCCCCAGGAGCGGAGTCCCTGTTTACGAGCAGTACTTC
CASSPRSGVPVYEQYF
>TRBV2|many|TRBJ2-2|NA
TGTGCCAGCAGTGAAAGGGGACTGAACACCGGGGAGCTGTTTTTT
CASSERGLNTGELFF
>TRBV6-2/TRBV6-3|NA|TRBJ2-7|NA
TGTGCCAGCAGTACATGGTACGAGCAGTACTTC
CASSTWYEQYF
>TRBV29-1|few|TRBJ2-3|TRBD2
TGCAGCGTTACAGGGACTAGCGGACCTACAGATACGCAGTATTTT
CSVTGTSGPTDTQYF
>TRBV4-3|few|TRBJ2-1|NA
TGCGCCAGCAGCCAAGATCGGGGGCTAGCGCTTAGCTCCTACAATGAGCAGTTCTTC
CASSQDRGLALSSYNEQFF
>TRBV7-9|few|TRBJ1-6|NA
TGTGCCAGCAGCTTAGCAATAGGGGTTGATTCACCCCTCCACTTT
CASSLAIGVDSPLHF
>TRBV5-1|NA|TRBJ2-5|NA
TGCGCCAGCAGCCCGGTGGGACGGAGAGAAGAGACCCAGTACTTC
CASSPVGRREETQYF
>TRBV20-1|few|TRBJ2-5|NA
TGCAGTGCTCCCCAGGTCAACCAAGAGACCCAGTACTTC
CSAPQVNQETQYF
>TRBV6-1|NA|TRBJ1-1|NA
TGTGCCAGCAGCTCCCGTAAGGTGGACACTGAAGCTTTCTTT
CASSSRKVDTEAFF
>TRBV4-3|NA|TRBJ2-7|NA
TGCGCCAGCAGCCAAGTAATTCGATACGAGCAGTACTTC
CASSQVIRYEQYF
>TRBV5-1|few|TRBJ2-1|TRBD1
TGCGCCAGCAGCTTGGGGACAGGCTCCTACAATGAGCAGTTCTTC
CASSLGTGSYNEQFF
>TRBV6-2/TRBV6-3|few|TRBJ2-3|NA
TGTGCCAGCAGATCCCCCGGCGGGGTTCTCACAGATACGCAGTATTTT
CASRSPGGVLTDTQYF
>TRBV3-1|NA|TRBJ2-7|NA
TGTGCCAGCAGCCAACACTACGGGGGTTCCTACGAGCAGTACTTC
CASSQHYGGSYEQYF
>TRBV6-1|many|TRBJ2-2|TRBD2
TGTGCCAGCAGCCTGACTAGCGGGGTCACCGGGGAGCTGTTTTTT
CASSLTSGVTGELFF
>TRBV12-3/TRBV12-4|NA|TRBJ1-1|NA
TGTGCCAGCAGCCTCGGGGGAAAGAACACTGAAGCTTTCTTT
CASSLGGKNTEAFF